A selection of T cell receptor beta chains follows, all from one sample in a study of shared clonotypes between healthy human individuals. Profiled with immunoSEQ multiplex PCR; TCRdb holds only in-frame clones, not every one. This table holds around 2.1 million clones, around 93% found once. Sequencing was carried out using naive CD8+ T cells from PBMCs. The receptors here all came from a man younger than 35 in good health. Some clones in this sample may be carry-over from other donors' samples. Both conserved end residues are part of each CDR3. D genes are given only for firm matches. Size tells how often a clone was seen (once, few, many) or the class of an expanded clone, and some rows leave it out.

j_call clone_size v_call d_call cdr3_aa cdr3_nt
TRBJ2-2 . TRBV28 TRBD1 CASRQTGGTGELFF TGTGCCAGCAGACAAACAGGGGGAACCGGGGAGCTGTTTTTT
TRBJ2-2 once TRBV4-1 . CASLPSRDVTGELFF TGCGCCAGCCTCCCGTCGCGGGATGTCACCGGGGAGCTGTTTTTT
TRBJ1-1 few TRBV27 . CASSLSGGNTEAFF TGTGCCAGCAGTTTATCGGGGGGGAACACTGAAGCTTTCTTT
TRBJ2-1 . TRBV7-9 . CASSLSQGFSYNEQFF TGTGCCAGCAGCTTATCCCAGGGTTTTTCCTACAATGAGCAGTTCTTC
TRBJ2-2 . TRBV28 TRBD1 CASSLQGGIGELFF TGTGCCAGCAGTTTACAAGGGGGCATCGGGGAGCTGTTTTTT
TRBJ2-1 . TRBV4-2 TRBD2 CASSQDPGTSGYNEQFF TGTGCCAGCAGCCAAGACCCCGGGACTAGCGGTTACAATGAGCAGTTCTTC
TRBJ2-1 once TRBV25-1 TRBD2 CASSEWGDSGLFDEQFF TGTGCCAGCAGTGAATGGGGGGATAGCGGGTTGTTCGATGAGCAGTTCTTC
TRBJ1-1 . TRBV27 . CASSKTGLGMNTEAFF TGTGCCAGCAGTAAAACGGGTCTGGGGATGAACACTGAAGCTTTCTTT
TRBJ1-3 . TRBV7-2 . CASSPGRNTIYF TGTGCCAGCAGCCCCGGGAGAAACACCATATATTTT
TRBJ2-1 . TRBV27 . CASSLSVGLIYNEQFF TGTGCCAGCAGTTTATCGGTTGGGCTTATTTACAATGAGCAGTTCTTC
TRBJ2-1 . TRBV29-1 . CSVPDSTSSYNEQFF TGCAGCGTTCCGGACAGCACGAGCTCCTACAATGAGCAGTTCTTC
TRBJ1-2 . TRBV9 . CASSAARYSIGYTF TGTGCCAGCAGCGCTGCCCGGTACTCTATCGGCTACACCTTC
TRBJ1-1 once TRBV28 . CASSFSRELNTEAFF TGTGCCAGCAGTTTCAGCAGGGAACTGAACACTGAAGCTTTCTTT
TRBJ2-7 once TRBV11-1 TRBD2 CASSLMPLAASYEQYF TGTGCCAGCAGCTTAATGCCTCTAGCGGCCTCCTACGAGCAGTACTTC
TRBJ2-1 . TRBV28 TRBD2 CASSLGTMGNEQFF TGTGCCAGCAGTTTAGGGACTATGGGAAATGAGCAGTTCTTC
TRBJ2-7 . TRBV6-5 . CASRSKESAYEQYF TGTGCCAGCAGATCGAAAGAGTCTGCCTACGAGCAGTACTTC
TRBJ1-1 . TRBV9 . CASSVGGRIDTEAFF TGTGCCAGCAGCGTAGGGGGGCGGATCGACACTGAAGCTTTCTTT
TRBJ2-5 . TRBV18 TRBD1 CASSHPDRPGTQYF TGTGCCAGCTCCCATCCGGACAGGCCAGGGACCCAGTACTTC
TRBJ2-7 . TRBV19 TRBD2 CASSPSGYEQYF TGTGCCAGTAGTCCTAGCGGTTACGAGCAGTACTTC
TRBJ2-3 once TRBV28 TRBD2 CASSRPGLAAPVDTQYF TGTGCCAGCAGTAGACCGGGACTAGCGGCGCCGGTTGATACGCAGTATTTT
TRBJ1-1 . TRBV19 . CASSSGGVNTEAFF TGTGCCAGTAGTTCGGGGGGCGTGAACACTGAAGCTTTCTTT
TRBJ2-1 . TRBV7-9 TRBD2 CASSLVVTSGEQFF TGTGCCAGCAGCTTAGTCGTAACTAGCGGCGAGCAGTTCTTC
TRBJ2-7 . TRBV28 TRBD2 CASRRTSGRIDEQYF TGTGCCAGCCGTCGGACTAGCGGGAGAATCGACGAGCAGTACTTC
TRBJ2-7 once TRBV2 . CASLTGRSYEQYF TGTGCCAGCCTGACAGGTAGAAGCTACGAGCAGTACTTC
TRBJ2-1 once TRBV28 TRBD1 CASSRFRAGQGVNEQFF TGTGCCAGCAGTCGCTTCCGAGCCGGACAGGGAGTGAATGAGCAGTTCTTC
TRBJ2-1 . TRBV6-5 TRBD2 CASSVTSESYNEQFF TGTGCCAGCAGTGTGACTAGCGAGTCCTACAATGAGCAGTTCTTC
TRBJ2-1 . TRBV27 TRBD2 CASSLAGGPSSVDEQFF TGTGCCAGCAGTTTAGCGGGAGGGCCATCATCTGTTGATGAGCAGTTCTTC
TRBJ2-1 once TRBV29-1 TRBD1 CSVEWTGEQFF TGCAGCGTTGAGTGGACAGGTGAGCAGTTCTTC
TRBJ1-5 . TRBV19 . CASSIVSGGNQPQHF TGTGCCAGTAGTATCGTGTCGGGGGGCAATCAGCCCCAGCATTTT
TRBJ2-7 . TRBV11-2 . CASSSQGYEQYF TGTGCCAGCAGCTCACAGGGCTACGAGCAGTACTTC
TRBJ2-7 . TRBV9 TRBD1 CASAAGQGTYEQYF TGTGCCAGCGCGGCCGGACAGGGAACCTACGAGCAGTACTTC
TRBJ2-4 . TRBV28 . CASSSPQDRYKNIQYF TGTGCCAGCAGTTCGCCCCAGGACCGCTACAAAAACATTCAGTACTTC
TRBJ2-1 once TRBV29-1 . CSVCSNEQFF TGCAGCGTTTGTAGCAATGAGCAGTTCTTC
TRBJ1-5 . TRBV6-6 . CASSVDTAQPQHF TGTGCCAGCAGTGTAGACACGGCTCAGCCCCAGCATTTT
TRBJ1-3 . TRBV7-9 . CASSFVGSGNTIYF TGTGCCAGCAGCTTCGTGGGGTCTGGAAACACCATATATTTT
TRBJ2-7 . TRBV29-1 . CSVAGGQRGNEQYF TGCAGCGTTGCGGGCGGGCAAAGGGGTAACGAGCAGTACTTC
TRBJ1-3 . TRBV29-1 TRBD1 CSVARQGIMGNTIYF TGCAGCGTTGCCCGACAGGGTATTATGGGAAACACCATATATTTT
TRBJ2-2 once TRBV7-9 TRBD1 CASSLRTGTTGELFF TGTGCCAGCAGCCTTAGGACAGGGACTACCGGGGAGCTGTTTTTT
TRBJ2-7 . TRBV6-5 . CASSYNRLYEQYF TGTGCCAGCAGTTACAACAGGCTATACGAGCAGTACTTC
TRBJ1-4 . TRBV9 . CASSVGSGVGEKLFF TGTGCCAGCAGCGTAGGCTCAGGGGTGGGCGAAAAACTGTTTTTT
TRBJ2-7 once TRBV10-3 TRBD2 CAIRGTSGSSYEQYF TGTGCCATCAGAGGGACTAGCGGGAGCTCCTACGAGCAGTACTTC
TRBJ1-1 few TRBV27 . CASSLTVNTEAFF TGTGCCAGCAGTTTGACAGTGAACACTGAAGCTTTCTTT
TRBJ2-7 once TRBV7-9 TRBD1 CASSPTGVTYEQYF TGTGCCAGCAGTCCGACAGGGGTTACCTACGAGCAGTACTTC
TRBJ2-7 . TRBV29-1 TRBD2 CSVGLAGAYEQYF TGCAGCGTTGGACTAGCGGGAGCCTACGAGCAGTACTTC
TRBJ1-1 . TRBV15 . CATSRDQAGYANTEAFF TGTGCCACCAGCAGAGATCAAGCGGGATATGCCAACACTGAAGCTTTCTTT
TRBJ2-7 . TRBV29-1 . CSVMIQTFGEQYF TGCAGCGTTATGATCCAGACCTTCGGCGAGCAGTACTTC
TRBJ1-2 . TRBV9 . CASSTSRGTAKHGYTF TGTGCCAGCAGCACTAGCCGAGGGACTGCAAAGCATGGCTACACCTTC
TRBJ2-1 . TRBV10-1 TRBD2 CASSELRERDTREQFF TGCGCCAGCAGTGAGTTGAGGGAGCGGGATACTCGCGAGCAGTTCTTC
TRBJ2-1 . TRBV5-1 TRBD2 CASSLGLAGEYNEQFF TGCGCCAGCAGCCTCGGACTAGCGGGAGAGTACAATGAGCAGTTCTTC
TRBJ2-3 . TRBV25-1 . CASSGGTSTDTQYF TGTGCCAGCAGTGGCGGTACTAGCACAGATACGCAGTATTTT
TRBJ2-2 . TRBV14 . CASSPLMGTGELFF TGTGCCAGCAGCCCTCTAATGGGGACCGGGGAGCTGTTTTTT
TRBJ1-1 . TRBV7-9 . CASSSGRVAFF TGTGCCAGCAGCTCCGGAAGGGTAGCTTTCTTT
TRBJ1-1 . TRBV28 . CASSFRVDPDGVNTEAFF TGTGCCAGCAGTTTTCGGGTGGACCCCGACGGGGTGAACACTGAAGCTTTCTTT
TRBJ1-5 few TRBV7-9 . CASGFGPNGGNQPQHF TGTGCCAGCGGTTTTGGACCAAACGGGGGCAATCAGCCCCAGCATTTT
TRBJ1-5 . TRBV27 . CASSFGWGNQPQHF TGTGCCAGCAGTTTCGGATGGGGGAATCAGCCCCAGCATTTT
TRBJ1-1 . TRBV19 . CASTLNTEAFF TGTGCCAGTACCCTGAACACTGAAGCTTTCTTT
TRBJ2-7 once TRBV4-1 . CASSQEDGDYEQYF TGCGCCAGCAGCCAGGAAGACGGAGACTACGAGCAGTACTTC